These 17 T cell receptor beta chains were all obtained from the same sample, sequenced in a study of immune characterization of retroperitoneal liposarcoma. TCRdb analysed the PCR reads with MiXCR anew, one entry per CDR3 protein. The sample includes roughly 2,400 distinct CDR3 sequences, approximately 50% of them seen just once. Material: tumor tissue. These receptors all come from a female donor with retroperitoneal liposarcoma.

This clonotype was found a few times. The gene calls are TRBV12-3 or TRBV12-4 and TRBJ1-4; 11 bases align to TRBD1. V dropped 3 bases and J dropped 9; count of bases not matched to a gene: 3. CDR3 length equals 14 residues. CDR3 protein: CASSFGTGGKKLFF. CDR3 sequence (DNA): TGTGCCAGCAGTTTTGGGACAGGGGGTAAAAAACTGTTTTTT.

The gene calls are TRBV6-1 and TRBJ2-1; D not resolved. Germline loops: CDR1 MNHNS, CDR2 SASEGT. The CDR3 totals 15 residues. V lost 1 base to trimming and J lost 3 bases, with 10 bases between them. DNA of the CDR3: TGTGCCAGCAGTGAAGGGATGTCCTTCTACAATGAGCAGTTCTTC. The encoded protein is CASSEGMSFYNEQFF.

The chain uses TRBV7-6 and TRBJ1-1; D might be TRBD1 (6 bases). The CDR3 sequence is 15 residues long. V dropped 0 bases and J dropped 5 bases, with 13 bases sitting between them. Germline CDR1 is SGHVS and CDR2 is FNYEAQ. CDR3 in amino acids: CASSLARGGGTEAFF. Here the CDR3 DNA reads TGTGCCAGCAGCTTAGCGCGAGGGGGAGGGACTGAAGCTTTCTTT.

By its share, this clonotype is medium-sized. This chain uses TRBV7-8 with TRBJ2-1; 15 bases are a match to TRBD2. Germline V CDR1 and CDR2: SGHVS, FQNEAQ. The CDR3 runs 15 residues. The J segment lost 7 bases and the V segment lost 5 bases, leaving 3 bases of the junction unmatched. CDR3 sequence (DNA): TGTGCCAGCAGCCTCGGGACTAGCGGGAGGAATGAGCAGTTCTTC. It encodes CASSLGTSGRNEQFF.

By share, this clonotype ranks as large (0.1 to 1%). The chain employs TRBV7-6 and TRBJ2-3; D remains ambiguous. The V gene's germline CDR1 is SGHVS and CDR2 FNYEAQ. This CDR3 is built from 12 residues. V was cut by 4 bases and J by 4 bases, with 6 bases left in between. Written as DNA, the CDR3 is TGTGCCAGCAGCTCACGGCCAGATACGCAGTATTTT. It is translated as CASSSRPDTQYF.

A few counts support this clonotype. V usage is TRBV7-3 and J usage is TRBJ2-1, with D hard to call. There are 14 residues in the CDR3. Trimming took 6 bases from V and 3 from J, leaving 12 bases between them. Looked up from germline, CDR1 is SGHTA and CDR2 is FQGTGA. CDR3 bases: TGTGCCAGCAGTTTTTCAACCAACTACAATGAGCAGTTCTTC. Protein sequence: CASSFSTNYNEQFF.

The chain links TRBV6-1 to TRBJ2-1; TRBD1 aligns across 8 bases. With V trimmed by 6 bases and J by 3 bases, 7 bases remained unmatched. This CDR3 has 15 residues. Looked up from germline, CDR1 is MNHNS and CDR2 is SASEGT. The CDR3 DNA reads as TGTGCCAGCAGGCCATCGGGACAGGTCTACAATGAGCAGTTCTTC. Translating it yields CASRPSGQVYNEQFF.

This chain uses TRBV12-3 or TRBV12-4 with TRBJ2-1; TRBD1 matches 10 bases. The CDR3 runs 14 residues. Trimming took 6 bases from V and 9 from J; bases not matched to a gene: 8. The CDR3 region has the DNA TGTGCCAGCAGGCCGGGACAGGGGCCTAGTGAGCAGTTCTTC. Translating it yields CASRPGQGPSEQFF.

The chain has TRBV6-1 and TRBJ2-1, with D possibly TRBD1 on 6 matching bases. Looked up from germline, CDR1 is MNHNS and CDR2 is SASEGT. This CDR3 region has 13 residues. The V end lost 6 bases, the J end lost 4 bases, and 10 bases lay between the germline ends. CDR3 sequence (DNA): TGTGCCAGCAGCCGGGACAATTACAATGAGCAGTTCTTC. It yields the protein CASSRDNYNEQFF.

The genes are TRBV7-2 and TRBJ2-1; 9 bases align to TRBD2. J gave up 10 bases and V 1 base, and 14 bases lay outside the gene matches. CDR1 and CDR2 from the germline V gene are SGHTA and FQGNSA. The CDR3 consists of 17 residues. In DNA form, the CDR3 reads TGTGCCAGCAGCTTAGTCTCTCTAGCGGGAAGCTCCTACGAGCAGTTCTTC. This encodes CASSLVSLAGSSYEQFF.

V usage is TRBV10-1 and J usage is TRBJ2-5; TRBD1 agrees at 8 bases. The germline gives CDR1 WNHNN, CDR2 SYGVQD (reference sequence). This CDR3 is built from 15 residues. V lost 5 bases, J lost 5 bases, and 10 bases stayed unmatched. The CDR3 DNA reads TGCGCCAGCAGTCCGCGACAGGGGATGGGGGAGACCCAGTACTTC. Translated, it gives CASSPRQGMGETQYF.

V is TRBV6-1 and J is TRBJ1-1, with 8 bases lining up with TRBD1. Unmatched junction bases numbered 4, after V lost 7 bases and J lost 3 bases. Germline V gives CDR1 MNHNS, CDR2 SASEGT. There are 13 residues in the CDR3. This chain's CDR3 is CASTLQGDTEAFF. In nucleotides, the CDR3 is TGTGCCAGCACCCTACAGGGGGACACTGAAGCTTTCTTT.

The chain's CDR3 is CASSLGQTSYNEQYF. The CDR3 DNA sequence: TGTGCCAGCAGCTTAGGGCAGACATCCTACAATGAGCAGTACTTC. The chain is built from TRBV7-2 and TRBJ2-1; D is ambiguous. The DNA end is more similar to TRBJ2-7, so the J call may be wrong. The CDR3 runs 15 residues. The germline V gene has CDR1 SGHTA and CDR2 FQGNSA.

The chain carries TRBV6-1 and TRBJ1-2; D not certain. V lost 2 bases to trimming and J lost 0 bases, with 13 bases between them. CDR3 length: 16 residues. In germline, CDR1 is MNHNS, CDR2 SASEGT. Here the CDR3 reads CASSEISWAANYGYTF. DNA of the CDR3: TGTGCCAGCAGTGAAATCTCGTGGGCTGCTAACTATGGCTACACCTTC.

This clonotype was found a few times. The chain carries TRBV6-1 and TRBJ2-1, with D possibly TRBD1 on 6 matching bases. V was shortened by 5 bases and J by 1 base, with 12 bases between the two germline ends. The CDR3 consists of 15 residues. Germline values: CDR1 MNHNS, CDR2 SASEGT. The CDR3 DNA reads as TGTGCCAGCAGTCCTCAGGACAGTTCCTACAATGAGCAGTTCTTC. Translating it yields CASSPQDSSYNEQFF.

The chain couples TRBV5-6 to TRBJ2-2; TRBD1 is a possible D gene (5 bases). V was clipped by 2 bases and J by 2 bases, with 19 bases between them. The V gene's germline CDR1 is SGHDT and CDR2 YYEEEE. This CDR3 comprises 18 residues. The CDR3 reads CASSFGREEWRNTGELFF. CDR3 nucleotides: TGTGCCAGCAGCTTTGGCAGGGAAGAGTGGAGAAACACCGGGGAGCTGTTTTTT.

The sample holds a few counts of this clonotype. The chain uses TRBV6-1 and TRBJ2-1; D remains ambiguous. Germline V lookup: CDR1 MNHNS, CDR2 SASEGT. The ends were cut back, 4 bases at V and 4 bases at J, with 8 bases in the middle. The CDR3 is 13 residues long. The CDR3 sequence is CASSAHVYNEQFF. In nucleotides, the CDR3 is TGTGCCAGCAGTGCTCACGTTTACAATGAGCAGTTCTTC.